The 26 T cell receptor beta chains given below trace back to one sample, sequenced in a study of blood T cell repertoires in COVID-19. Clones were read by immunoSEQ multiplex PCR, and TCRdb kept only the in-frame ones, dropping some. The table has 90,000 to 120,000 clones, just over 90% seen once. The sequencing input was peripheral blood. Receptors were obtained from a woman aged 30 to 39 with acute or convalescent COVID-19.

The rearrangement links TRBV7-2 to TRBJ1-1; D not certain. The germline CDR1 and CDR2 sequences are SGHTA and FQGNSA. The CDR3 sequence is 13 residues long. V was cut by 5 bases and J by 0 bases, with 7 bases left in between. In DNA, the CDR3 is TGTGCCAGCAGCATCGACATGAACACTGAAGCTTTCTTT. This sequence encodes CASSIDMNTEAFF.

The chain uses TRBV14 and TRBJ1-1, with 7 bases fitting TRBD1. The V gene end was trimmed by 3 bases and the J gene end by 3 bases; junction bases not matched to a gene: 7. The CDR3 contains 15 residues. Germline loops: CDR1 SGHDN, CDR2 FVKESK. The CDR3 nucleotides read TGTGCCAGCAGCCAGCTGACAGGGACCTACACTGAAGCTTTCTTT. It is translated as CASSQLTGTYTEAFF.

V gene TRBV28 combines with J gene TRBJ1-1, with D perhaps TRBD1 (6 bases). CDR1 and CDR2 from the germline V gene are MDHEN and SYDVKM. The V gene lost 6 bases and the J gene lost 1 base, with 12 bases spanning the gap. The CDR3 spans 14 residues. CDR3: CASRPVQGNTEAFF. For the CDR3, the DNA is TGTGCCAGCAGGCCCGTACAGGGGAACACTGAAGCTTTCTTT.

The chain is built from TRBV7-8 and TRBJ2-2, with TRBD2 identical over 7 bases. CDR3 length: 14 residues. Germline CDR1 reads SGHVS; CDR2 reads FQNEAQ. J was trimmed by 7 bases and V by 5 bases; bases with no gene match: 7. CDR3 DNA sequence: TGTGCCAGCAGCCCCAAGCGGGGTCTCGGGGAGCTGTTTTTT. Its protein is CASSPKRGLGELFF.

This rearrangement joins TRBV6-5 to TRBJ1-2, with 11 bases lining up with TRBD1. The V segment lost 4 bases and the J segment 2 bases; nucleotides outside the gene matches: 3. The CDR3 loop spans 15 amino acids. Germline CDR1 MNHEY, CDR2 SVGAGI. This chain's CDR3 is CASSFGQGANYGYTF. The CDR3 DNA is TGTGCCAGCAGTTTTGGACAGGGGGCGAACTATGGCTACACCTTC.

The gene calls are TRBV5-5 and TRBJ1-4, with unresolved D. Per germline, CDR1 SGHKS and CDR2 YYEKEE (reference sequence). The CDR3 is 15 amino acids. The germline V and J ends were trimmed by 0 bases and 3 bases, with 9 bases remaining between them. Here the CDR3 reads CASSLVGQPNEKLFF. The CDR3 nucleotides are TGTGCCAGCAGCTTGGTTGGGCAGCCTAATGAAAAACTGTTTTTT.

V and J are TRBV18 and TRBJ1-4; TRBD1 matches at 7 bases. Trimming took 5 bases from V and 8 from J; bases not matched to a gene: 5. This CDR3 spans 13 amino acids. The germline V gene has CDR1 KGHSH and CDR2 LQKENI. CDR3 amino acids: CASSYGQEEKLFF. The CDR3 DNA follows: TGTGCCAGCTCATATGGACAGGAAGAAAAACTGTTTTTT. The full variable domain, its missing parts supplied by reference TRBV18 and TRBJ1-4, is NAGVMQNPRHLVRRRGQEARLRCSPMKGHSHVYWYRQLPEEGLKFMVYLQKENIIDESGMPKERFSAEFPKEGPSILRIQQVVRGDSAAYFCASSYGQEEKLFFGSGTQLSVL.

CDR3 DNA: TGTGCCACCAGCAACTCCCGGTACAATGAGCAGTTCTTC. As protein: CATSNSRYNEQFF. This chain connects TRBV15 to TRBJ2-1; D unresolved. Germline CDR1 reads LNHNV; CDR2 reads YYDKDF (reference sequence). CDR3 length: 13 residues. Deletions cut 4 bases from V and 4 bases from J, with 8 bases between.

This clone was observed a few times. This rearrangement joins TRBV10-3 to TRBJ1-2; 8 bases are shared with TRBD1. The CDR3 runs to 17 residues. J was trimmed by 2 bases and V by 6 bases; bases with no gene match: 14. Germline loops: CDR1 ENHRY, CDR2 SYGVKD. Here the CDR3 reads CAIRSDRTGLTNYGYTF. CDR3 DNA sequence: TGTGCCATCAGATCCGACCGGACAGGGCTGACCAACTATGGCTACACCTTC.

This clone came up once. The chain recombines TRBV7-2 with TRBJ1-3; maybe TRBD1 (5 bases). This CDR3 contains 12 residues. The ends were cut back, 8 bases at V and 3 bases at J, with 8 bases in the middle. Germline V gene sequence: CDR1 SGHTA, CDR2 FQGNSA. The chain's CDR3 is CASVRDGNTIYF. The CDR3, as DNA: TGTGCCAGCGTCAGGGATGGAAACACCATATATTTT. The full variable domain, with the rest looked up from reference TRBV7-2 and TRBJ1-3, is GAGVSQSPSNKVTEKGKDVELRCDPISGHTALYWYRQSLGQGLEFLIYFQGNSAPDKSGLPSDRFSAERTGGSVSTLTIQRTQQEDSAVYLCASVRDGNTIYFGEGSWLTVV.

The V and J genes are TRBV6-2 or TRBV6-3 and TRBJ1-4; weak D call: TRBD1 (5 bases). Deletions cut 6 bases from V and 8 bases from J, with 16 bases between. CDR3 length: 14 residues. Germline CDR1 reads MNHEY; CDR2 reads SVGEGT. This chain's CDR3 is CASSRGRVGEKLFF. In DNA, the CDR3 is TGTGCCAGCAGCCGCGGCAGGGTAGGAGAAAAACTGTTTTTT.

The CDR3 spells CASSLRHPNYGYTF. The CDR3 bases are TGTGCCAGCAGCCTCAGACACCCTAACTATGGCTACACCTTC. The chain uses TRBV14 and TRBJ1-2, with no clear D. Looked up from germline, CDR1 is SGHDN and CDR2 is FVKESK. CDR3 size: 14 residues. Deletions cut 4 bases from V and 0 bases from J, with 9 bases between.

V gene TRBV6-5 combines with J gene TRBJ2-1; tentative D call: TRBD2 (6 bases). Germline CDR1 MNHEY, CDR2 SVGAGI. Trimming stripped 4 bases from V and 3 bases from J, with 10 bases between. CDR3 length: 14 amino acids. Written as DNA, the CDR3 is TGTGCCAGCAGTTCCATCGGGGGCTACAATGAGCAGTTCTTC. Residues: CASSSIGGYNEQFF.

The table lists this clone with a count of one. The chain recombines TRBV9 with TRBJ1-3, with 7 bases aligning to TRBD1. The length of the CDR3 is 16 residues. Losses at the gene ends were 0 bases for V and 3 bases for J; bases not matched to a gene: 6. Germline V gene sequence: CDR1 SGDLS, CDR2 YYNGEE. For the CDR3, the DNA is TGTGCCAGCAGCGTAGGCCCTTGGGACAGTGGAAACACCATATATTTT. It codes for CASSVGPWDSGNTIYF.

The CDR3 DNA is TGCAGCGTTGCTGGGACAGGATATGGCTACACCTTC. The encoded protein is CSVAGTGYGYTF. This chain uses TRBV29-1 with TRBJ1-2; 8 positions match TRBD1. Trimming took 4 bases from V and 5 from J; bases not matched to a gene: 3. This CDR3 is built from 12 residues. The germline gives CDR1 SQVTM, CDR2 ANQGSEA. Together with reference TRBV29-1 and TRBJ1-2, the CDR3 gives the full variable domain: SAVISQKPSRDICQRGTSLTIQCQVDSQVTMMFWYRQQPGQSLTLIATANQGSEATYESGFVIDKFPISRPNLTFSTLTVSNMSPEDSSIYLCSVAGTGYGYTFGSGTRLTVV.

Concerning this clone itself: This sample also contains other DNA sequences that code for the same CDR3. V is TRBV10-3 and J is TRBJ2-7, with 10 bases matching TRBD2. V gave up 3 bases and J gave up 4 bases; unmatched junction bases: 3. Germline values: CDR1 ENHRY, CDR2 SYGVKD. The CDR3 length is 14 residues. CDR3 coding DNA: TGTGCCATCAGTGATCTAGCGGGAGAGTACGAGCAGTACTTC. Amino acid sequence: CAISDLAGEYEQYF.

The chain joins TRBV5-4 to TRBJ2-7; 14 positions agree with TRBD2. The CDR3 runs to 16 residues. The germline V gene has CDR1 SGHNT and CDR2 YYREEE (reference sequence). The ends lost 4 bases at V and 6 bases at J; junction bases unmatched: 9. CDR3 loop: CASSHGTSGRSGEQYF. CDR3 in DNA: TGTGCCAGCAGCCACGGGACTAGCGGGAGAAGCGGCGAGCAGTACTTC.

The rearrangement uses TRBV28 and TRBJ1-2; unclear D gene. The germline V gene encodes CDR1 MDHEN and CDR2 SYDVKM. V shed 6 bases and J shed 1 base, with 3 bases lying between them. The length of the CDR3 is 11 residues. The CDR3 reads CASSGNYGYTF. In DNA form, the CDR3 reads TGTGCCAGCAGCGGTAACTATGGCTACACCTTC.

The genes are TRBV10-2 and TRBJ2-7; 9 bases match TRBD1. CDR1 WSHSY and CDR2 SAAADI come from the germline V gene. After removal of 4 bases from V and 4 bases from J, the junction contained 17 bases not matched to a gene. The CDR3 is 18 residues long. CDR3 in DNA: TGCGCCAGCAGTGGCCGGAGGACAGGATTGACAGGGGGTTACGAGCAGTACTTC. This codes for CASSGRRTGLTGGYEQYF.

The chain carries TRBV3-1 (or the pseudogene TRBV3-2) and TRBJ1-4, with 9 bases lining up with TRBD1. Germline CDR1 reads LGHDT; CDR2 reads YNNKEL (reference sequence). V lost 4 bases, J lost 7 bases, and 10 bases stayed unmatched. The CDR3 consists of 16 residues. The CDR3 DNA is TGTGCCAGCAGCCGAGGCCACAGGGGGCTTGGTGAAAAACTGTTTTTT. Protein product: CASSRGHRGLGEKLFF.

CDR3 bases: TGCGCCAGCACCGTAGCGGGAGTTGCCCAAGAGACCCAGTACTTC. Encoded protein: CASTVAGVAQETQYF. The chain recombines TRBV5-1 with TRBJ2-5; TRBD2 matches 9 bases. From germline, CDR1 is SGHRS and CDR2 YFSETQ. The trim removed 6 bases at V and 1 base at J, leaving 7 bases unmatched. There are 15 residues in the CDR3.

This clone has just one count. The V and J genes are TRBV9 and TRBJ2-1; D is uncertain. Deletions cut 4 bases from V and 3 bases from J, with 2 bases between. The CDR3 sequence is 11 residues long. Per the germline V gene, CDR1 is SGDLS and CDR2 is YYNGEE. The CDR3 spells CASSRYNEQFF. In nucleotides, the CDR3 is TGTGCCAGCAGCCGCTACAATGAGCAGTTCTTC.

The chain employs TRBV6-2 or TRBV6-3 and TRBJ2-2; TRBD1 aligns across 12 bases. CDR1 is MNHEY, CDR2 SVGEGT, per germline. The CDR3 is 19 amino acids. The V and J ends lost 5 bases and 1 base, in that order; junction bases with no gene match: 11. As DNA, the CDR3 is TGTGCCAGCAGTCGTCGGGGGACAGGGGGCCTTGGGAACACCGGGGAGCTGTTTTTT. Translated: CASSRRGTGGLGNTGELFF.

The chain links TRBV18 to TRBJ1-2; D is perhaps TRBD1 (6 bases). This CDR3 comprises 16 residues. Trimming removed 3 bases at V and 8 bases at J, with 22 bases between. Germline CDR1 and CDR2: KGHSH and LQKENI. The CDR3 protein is CASSPINAGASVGYTF. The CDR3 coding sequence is TGTGCCAGCTCACCCATAAATGCGGGGGCATCGGTCGGCTACACCTTC.

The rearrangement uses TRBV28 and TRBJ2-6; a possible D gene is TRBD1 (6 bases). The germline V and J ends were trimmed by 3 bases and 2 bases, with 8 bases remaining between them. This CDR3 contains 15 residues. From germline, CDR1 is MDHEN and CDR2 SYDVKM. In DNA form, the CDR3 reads TGTGCCAGCAGTTTGGGGGCCACTGGGGCCAACGTCCTGACTTTC. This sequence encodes CASSLGATGANVLTF.

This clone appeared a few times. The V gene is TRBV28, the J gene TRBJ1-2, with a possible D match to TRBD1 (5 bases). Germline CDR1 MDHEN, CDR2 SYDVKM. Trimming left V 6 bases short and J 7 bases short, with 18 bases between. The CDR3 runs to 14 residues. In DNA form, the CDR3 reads TGTGCCAGCAGCAAGGGACTTTTGTCGAGTGGCTACACCTTC. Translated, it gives CASSKGLLSSGYTF.